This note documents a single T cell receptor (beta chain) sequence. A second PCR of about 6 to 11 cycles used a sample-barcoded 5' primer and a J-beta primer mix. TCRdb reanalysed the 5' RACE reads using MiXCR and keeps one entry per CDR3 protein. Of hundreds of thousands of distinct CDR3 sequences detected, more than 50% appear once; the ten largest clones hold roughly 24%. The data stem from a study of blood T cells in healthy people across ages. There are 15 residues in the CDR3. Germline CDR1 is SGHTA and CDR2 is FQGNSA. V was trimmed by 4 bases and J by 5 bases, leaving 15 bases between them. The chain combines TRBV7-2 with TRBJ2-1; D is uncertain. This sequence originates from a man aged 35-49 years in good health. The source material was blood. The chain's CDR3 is CASSYSRAENNEQFF. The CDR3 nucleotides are TGTGCCAGCAGCTATAGCCGAGCCGAAAACAATGAGCAGTTCTTC.